This T cell receptor (beta chain) derives from a study of blood T cell repertoires in COVID-19. Background on the study: Sites across the United States, Italy and Spain contributed samples from acute and convalescent COVID-19. From T cells, B-cell-depleted T cells, or PBMCs came the material, which was cDNA or gDNA.

Methods used by the authors: Amplification from reference gene primers served as the basis for estimated nucleated cell counts. Repertoires were generated with immunoSEQ multiplex PCR, while TCRdb's copy carries only in-frame clones and drops some. That table gives V, J and clone size, and the DNA gave D and trimming. The sample lists fewer than 200,000 clones; nearly 90% were seen once. Germline trimming cut 7 bases from V and 8 bases from J; bases unmatched to any gene: 10. Per the germline V gene, CDR1 is MNHEY and CDR2 is SVGEGT. The CDR3 is made up of 16 amino acids. The clonotype comes from a man younger than 35 who had recovered from COVID-19. The chain carries TRBV6-2 or TRBV6-3 and TRBJ2-3; TRBD2 matches at 15 bases. The sequenced material came from peripheral blood. The CDR3 nucleotides read TGTGCCAGCACCCCACCAGGGACTAGCGGGAGGAGTACGCAGTATTTT. Amino acids: CASTPPGTSGRSTQYF.